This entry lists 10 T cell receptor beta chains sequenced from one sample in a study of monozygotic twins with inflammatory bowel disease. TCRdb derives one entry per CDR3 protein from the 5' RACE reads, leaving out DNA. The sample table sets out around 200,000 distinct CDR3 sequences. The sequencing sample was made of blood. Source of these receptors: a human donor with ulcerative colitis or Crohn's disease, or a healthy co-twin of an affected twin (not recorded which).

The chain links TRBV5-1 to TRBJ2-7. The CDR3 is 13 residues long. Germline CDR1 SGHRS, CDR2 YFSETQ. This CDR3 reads CASSLVSPREQYF.

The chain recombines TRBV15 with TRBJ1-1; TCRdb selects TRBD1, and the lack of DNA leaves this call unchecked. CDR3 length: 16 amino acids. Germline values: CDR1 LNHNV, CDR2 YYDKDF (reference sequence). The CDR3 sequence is CATSLSWGRADTEAFF.

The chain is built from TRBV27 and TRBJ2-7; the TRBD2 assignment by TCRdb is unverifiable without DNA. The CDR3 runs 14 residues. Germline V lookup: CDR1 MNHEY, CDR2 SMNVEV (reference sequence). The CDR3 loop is CASSQSGVRYEQYF.

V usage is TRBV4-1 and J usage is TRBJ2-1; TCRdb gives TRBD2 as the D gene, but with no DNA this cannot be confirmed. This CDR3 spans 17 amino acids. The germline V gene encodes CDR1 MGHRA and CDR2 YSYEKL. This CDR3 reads CASSQTLAGRAYNEQFF.

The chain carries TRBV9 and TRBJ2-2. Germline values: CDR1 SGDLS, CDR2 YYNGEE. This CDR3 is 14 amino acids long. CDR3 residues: CASSARSNTGELFF.

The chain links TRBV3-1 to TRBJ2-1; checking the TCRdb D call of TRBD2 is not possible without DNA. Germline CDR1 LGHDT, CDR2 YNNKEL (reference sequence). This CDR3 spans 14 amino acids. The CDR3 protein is CASSLEDKPMGQFF.

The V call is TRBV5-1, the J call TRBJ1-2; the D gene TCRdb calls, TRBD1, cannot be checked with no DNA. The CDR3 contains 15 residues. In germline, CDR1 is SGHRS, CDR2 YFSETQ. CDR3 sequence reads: CASSLGQGASYGYTF.

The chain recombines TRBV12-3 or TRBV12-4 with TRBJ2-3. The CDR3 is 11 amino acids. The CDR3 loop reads CASRQWDTQYF.

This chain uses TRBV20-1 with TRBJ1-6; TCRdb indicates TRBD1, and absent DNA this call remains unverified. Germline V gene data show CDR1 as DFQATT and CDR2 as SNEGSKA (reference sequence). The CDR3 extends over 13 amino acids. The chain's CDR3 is CSADTGLNSPLHF.

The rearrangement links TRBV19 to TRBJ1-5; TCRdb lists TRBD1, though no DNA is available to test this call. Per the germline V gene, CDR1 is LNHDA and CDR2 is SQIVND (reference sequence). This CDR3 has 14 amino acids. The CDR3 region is CASNHRGFDQPQHF.